The rows below give T cell receptor beta chains drawn from one sample of a study of cytomegalovirus exposure and HLA in healthy donors. Profiled with immunoSEQ multiplex PCR; TCRdb holds only in-frame clones, not every one. The data contain about 200,000 clones, 70% to 90% of them singletons. The sequencing sample was made of PBMCs. These receptors were obtained from a woman under 30 in good health and CMV-seronegative. Both conserved end residues are part of each CDR3. Fields, in order: CDR3 protein, CDR3 DNA, D gene, V gene, clone size, J gene, CDR3 length. A D gene is named only where the DNA matches it firmly. Size tells how often a clone was seen (once, few, many) or the class of an expanded clone, and some rows leave it out.

CDR3aa: CSGRGQGDTGELFF
CDR3nt: TGCAGCGGGAGGGGACAGGGGGACACCGGGGAGCTGTTTTTT
d_gene: TRBD1
v_gene: TRBV29-1
abundance: few
j_gene: TRBJ2-2
len: 14

CDR3aa: CASSPGLAVPSYNEQFF
CDR3nt: TGTGCCAGCAGCCCGGGACTAGCGGTTCCATCCTACAATGAGCAGTTCTTC
d_gene: TRBD2
v_gene: TRBV11-2
abundance: .
j_gene: TRBJ2-1
len: 17

CDR3aa: CASGSPRLAVYEQYF
CDR3nt: TGTGCTAGTGGTTCCCCGAGGCTAGCCGTCTACGAGCAGTACTTC
d_gene: .
v_gene: TRBV12-5
abundance: .
j_gene: TRBJ2-7
len: 15

CDR3aa: CASSRTGGISYGYTF
CDR3nt: TGTGCCAGCAGCCGGACAGGGGGAATCAGCTATGGCTACACCTTC
d_gene: TRBD1
v_gene: TRBV28
abundance: .
j_gene: TRBJ1-2
len: 15

CDR3aa: CSVGGSNTDTQYF
CDR3nt: TGCAGCGTTGGCGGTTCGAACACAGATACGCAGTATTTT
d_gene: .
v_gene: TRBV29-1
abundance: .
j_gene: TRBJ2-3
len: 13

CDR3aa: CASSPGIDSMGQYF
CDR3nt: TGCGCCAGCAGCCCGGGAATCGACAGTATGGGGCAGTATTTT
d_gene: .
v_gene: TRBV5-1
abundance: once
j_gene: TRBJ2-3
len: 14

CDR3aa: CASTRRGPPYEQYF
CDR3nt: TGTGCCAGCACTCGACGGGGCCCCCCCTACGAGCAGTACTTC
d_gene: .
v_gene: TRBV27
abundance: .
j_gene: TRBJ2-7
len: 14

CDR3aa: CASSFRTSGKQYF
CDR3nt: TGTGCCAGCAGTTTTAGGACTAGCGGGAAGCAGTACTTC
d_gene: TRBD2
v_gene: TRBV28
abundance: .
j_gene: TRBJ2-7
len: 13

CDR3aa: CASSLGTGAIPNYNEQFF
CDR3nt: TGTGCCAGCAGCTTGGGGACAGGGGCTATCCCCAACTACAATGAGCAGTTCTTC
d_gene: TRBD1
v_gene: TRBV7-2
abundance: .
j_gene: TRBJ2-1
len: 18

CDR3aa: CASESFELSSYEQYF
CDR3nt: TGTGCCAGCGAATCGTTCGAGCTGAGCTCCTACGAGCAGTACTTC
d_gene: .
v_gene: TRBV2
abundance: .
j_gene: TRBJ2-7
len: 15

CDR3aa: CASRTRTRYNEQFF
CDR3nt: TGTGCCAGCAGGACTAGGACTAGGTACAATGAGCAGTTCTTC
d_gene: TRBD2
v_gene: TRBV5-8
abundance: .
j_gene: TRBJ2-1
len: 14

CDR3aa: CASSLMGNTGELFF
CDR3nt: TGTGCCAGCAGCCTCATGGGGAACACCGGGGAGCTGTTTTTT
d_gene: .
v_gene: TRBV7-2
abundance: .
j_gene: TRBJ2-2
len: 14

CDR3aa: CASSVDAFSYEQYF
CDR3nt: TGTGCCAGCAGCGTAGACGCGTTTTCCTACGAGCAGTACTTC
d_gene: .
v_gene: TRBV9
abundance: .
j_gene: TRBJ2-7
len: 14

CDR3aa: CASIGDRGRTEAFF
CDR3nt: TGTGCCAGCATTGGAGACAGGGGGCGGACTGAAGCTTTCTTT
d_gene: TRBD1
v_gene: TRBV6-1
abundance: .
j_gene: TRBJ1-1
len: 14

CDR3aa: CASRASVSDTQYF
CDR3nt: TGTGCCAGCAGGGCTAGCGTTTCAGATACGCAGTATTTT
d_gene: .
v_gene: TRBV2
abundance: few
j_gene: TRBJ2-3
len: 13

CDR3aa: CASSQDRQGEHYGYTF
CDR3nt: TGTGCCAGCAGCCAAGATAGACAGGGGGAGCACTATGGCTACACCTTC
d_gene: TRBD1
v_gene: TRBV14
abundance: .
j_gene: TRBJ1-2
len: 16

CDR3aa: CASSLWGDQETQYF
CDR3nt: TGTGCCAGCAGTTTATGGGGCGATCAAGAGACCCAGTACTTC
d_gene: .
v_gene: TRBV27
abundance: .
j_gene: TRBJ2-5
len: 14

CDR3aa: CASRADYGYTF
CDR3nt: TGTGCCAGCAGGGCTGACTATGGCTACACCTTC
d_gene: .
v_gene: TRBV28
abundance: few
j_gene: TRBJ1-2
len: 11

CDR3aa: CASSRTESSYEQYF
CDR3nt: TGTGCCAGCAGTCGTACAGAAAGCTCCTACGAGCAGTACTTC
d_gene: .
v_gene: TRBV6-6
abundance: .
j_gene: TRBJ2-7
len: 14

CDR3aa: CASSEGRGKTQYF
CDR3nt: TGTGCCAGCAGTGAAGGCAGGGGAAAGACCCAGTACTTC
d_gene: .
v_gene: TRBV2
abundance: once
j_gene: TRBJ2-5
len: 13

CDR3aa: CASSRDYGGGNEQFF
CDR3nt: TGTGCCAGCAGCCGGGACTACGGTGGAGGCAATGAGCAGTTCTTC
d_gene: TRBD2
v_gene: TRBV4-2
abundance: .
j_gene: TRBJ2-1
len: 15

CDR3aa: CASSLGGPGELFF
CDR3nt: TGTGCCAGCAGCTTAGGGGGCCCCGGGGAGCTGTTTTTT
d_gene: .
v_gene: TRBV13
abundance: .
j_gene: TRBJ2-2
len: 13

CDR3aa: CASSPKGGGPYEQYF
CDR3nt: TGTGCCAGCAGCCCCAAGGGGGGGGGCCCATACGAGCAGTACTTC
d_gene: .
v_gene: TRBV6-1
abundance: .
j_gene: TRBJ2-7
len: 15

CDR3aa: CASSFLAGNNEQFF
CDR3nt: TGTGCCAGCAGTTTCCTAGCGGGGAACAATGAGCAGTTCTTC
d_gene: TRBD2
v_gene: TRBV28
abundance: .
j_gene: TRBJ2-1
len: 14

CDR3aa: CASSWTSGYNEQFF
CDR3nt: TGTGCCAGCAGCTGGACTAGCGGGTACAATGAGCAGTTCTTC
d_gene: TRBD2
v_gene: TRBV7-3
abundance: .
j_gene: TRBJ2-1
len: 14

CDR3aa: CASSLSGRGYTF
CDR3nt: TGTGCCAGCAGTTTATCTGGACGGGGCTACACCTTC
d_gene: .
v_gene: TRBV27
abundance: .
j_gene: TRBJ1-2
len: 12

CDR3aa: CASSSGVGYEQYF
CDR3nt: TGCGCCAGCAGCTCGGGGGTTGGCTACGAGCAGTACTTC
d_gene: .
v_gene: TRBV5-1
abundance: .
j_gene: TRBJ2-7
len: 13

CDR3aa: CASSLDKTRDRGIREQYF
CDR3nt: TGCGCCAGCAGCTTGGACAAAACCCGGGACCGGGGGATACGAGAGCAGTACTTC
d_gene: .
v_gene: TRBV5-1
abundance: .
j_gene: TRBJ2-7
len: 18

CDR3aa: CASSVGGTYSTDTQYF
CDR3nt: TGTGCCAGCAGCGTCGGGGGGACTTATAGCACAGATACGCAGTATTTT
d_gene: TRBD2
v_gene: TRBV9
abundance: .
j_gene: TRBJ2-3
len: 16

CDR3aa: CASSLEGTGTHEQYF
CDR3nt: TGCGCCAGCAGCTTGGAAGGGACAGGGACCCACGAGCAGTACTTC
d_gene: TRBD1
v_gene: TRBV5-1
abundance: .
j_gene: TRBJ2-7
len: 15

CDR3aa: CASRTPGPESLAF
CDR3nt: TGTGCCAGCAGAACCCCGGGCCCCGAATCCCTTGCCTTC
d_gene: .
v_gene: TRBV27
abundance: .
j_gene: TRBJ1-2
len: 13

CDR3aa: CASVGSYNEQFF
CDR3nt: TGCGCCAGCGTCGGTAGTTACAATGAGCAGTTCTTC
d_gene: .
v_gene: TRBV5-1
abundance: .
j_gene: TRBJ2-1
len: 12

CDR3aa: CASSEDVGVLYGYTF
CDR3nt: TGTGCCAGCAGTGAGGACGTGGGCGTCCTCTATGGCTACACCTTC
d_gene: .
v_gene: TRBV2
abundance: .
j_gene: TRBJ1-2
len: 15

CDR3aa: CASNPDYPEQYF
CDR3nt: TGTGCCAGCAATCCGGACTATCCCGAGCAGTACTTC
d_gene: .
v_gene: TRBV6-1
abundance: .
j_gene: TRBJ2-7
len: 12

CDR3aa: CASSVGGGYGYTF
CDR3nt: TGTGCCAGCAGCGTAGGGGGCGGGTATGGCTACACCTTC
d_gene: .
v_gene: TRBV9
abundance: .
j_gene: TRBJ1-2
len: 13

CDR3aa: CSVAKRDRVGYTF
CDR3nt: TGCAGCGTCGCCAAGCGGGACAGGGTCGGCTACACCTTC
d_gene: TRBD1
v_gene: TRBV29-1
abundance: .
j_gene: TRBJ1-2
len: 13

CDR3aa: CASGRWTGNLNTEAFF
CDR3nt: TGTGCCAGCGGGCGTTGGACAGGTAACCTGAACACTGAAGCTTTCTTT
d_gene: TRBD1
v_gene: TRBV27
abundance: .
j_gene: TRBJ1-1
len: 16

CDR3aa: CAWSPGSYEQYF
CDR3nt: TGTGCCTGGAGTCCCGGGAGTTACGAGCAGTACTTC
d_gene: .
v_gene: TRBV30
abundance: .
j_gene: TRBJ2-7
len: 12

CDR3aa: CASSPRPGTTYEQYF
CDR3nt: TGTGCCAGCAGTCCAAGGCCGGGGACGACCTACGAGCAGTACTTC
d_gene: .
v_gene: TRBV27
abundance: .
j_gene: TRBJ2-7
len: 15

CDR3aa: CASSLGGTSGSDTQYF
CDR3nt: TGTGCCAGCAGCTTGGGAGGGACTAGTGGTTCAGATACGCAGTATTTT
d_gene: TRBD2
v_gene: TRBV5-6
abundance: .
j_gene: TRBJ2-3
len: 16

CDR3aa: CASRAGSTGAFF
CDR3nt: TGCGCCAGCAGGGCCGGAAGTACTGGGGCTTTCTTT
d_gene: .
v_gene: TRBV10-1
abundance: .
j_gene: TRBJ1-1
len: 12

CDR3aa: CASSPTGGNYGYTF
CDR3nt: TGTGCCAGCAGCCCAACAGGGGGCAACTATGGCTACACCTTC
d_gene: TRBD1
v_gene: TRBV11-1
abundance: .
j_gene: TRBJ1-2
len: 14